This passage covers 5 T cell receptor beta chains from one sample sequenced in a study of shared clonotypes between healthy human individuals. Method: immunoSEQ multiplex PCR; TCRdb's copy keeps in-frame clones and lacks some. The sample lists 2 million to 2.5 million clones, around 95% occurring once. Specimen: naive CD4+ T cells sorted from blood. Described subset: CD45RA+ positively selected. These receptors originate from a man between 18 and 35 years old in good health.

This chain joins TRBV6-1 and TRBJ2-1; TRBD2 is a possible D gene (6 bases). Trimming left V 7 bases short and J 16 bases short, with 20 bases between. Germline lookup yields CDR1 MNHNS and CDR2 SASEGT. This CDR3 contains 12 residues. CDR3 amino acids: CASTRLSGGPFF. CDR3 DNA: TGTGCCAGCACCCGACTATCCGGGGGACCTTTCTTC.

The rearrangement joins TRBV25-1 to TRBJ2-3, with D unclear. The CDR3 covers 14 residues. CDR1 MGHDK and CDR2 SYGVNS come from the germline V gene. V lost 8 bases, J lost 2 bases, and 14 bases lay in between. In DNA form, the CDR3 reads TGTGCCAGCCAACCGCTAGGTGCCACAGATACGCAGTATTTT. Amino acids: CASQPLGATDTQYF. Full variable domain (remainder filled in from reference TRBV25-1 and TRBJ2-3): EADIYQTPRYLVIGTGKKITLECSQTMGHDKMYWYQQDPGMELHLIHYSYGVNSTEKGDLSSESTVSRIRTEHFPLTLESARPSHTSQYLCASQPLGATDTQYFGPGTRLTVL.

The chain carries TRBV19 and TRBJ1-1; 8 bases map to TRBD1. Losses at the gene ends were 8 bases for V and 1 base for J; bases not matched to a gene: 6. CDR1 is LNHDA, CDR2 SQIVND, per germline (reference sequence). The CDR3 is 14 residues long. The CDR3 here is CASDTGQANTEAFF. CDR3 in DNA: TGTGCCAGTGATACGGGACAGGCGAACACTGAAGCTTTCTTT. The variable domain in full, with the rest retrieved from reference TRBV19 and TRBJ1-1, is DGGITQSPKYLFRKEGQNVTLSCEQNLNHDAMYWYRQDPGQGLRLIYYSQIVNDFQKGDIAEGYSVSREKKESFPLTVTSAQKNPTAFYLCASDTGQANTEAFFGQGTRLTVV.

The chain is built from TRBV5-1 and TRBJ2-2; tentatively, D is TRBD1 or TRBD2 (5 bases each). Trimming took off 1 base at V and 6 bases at J, with 16 bases between the two ends. This CDR3 contains 16 residues. The germline CDR1 and CDR2 sequences are SGHRS and YFSETQ. The CDR3 DNA is TGCGCCAGCAGCTTGAACGTTCAGGGTAGCGCCGGGGAGCTGTTTTTT. Its translation: CASSLNVQGSAGELFF.

A remark on this clone: Other DNA sequences within the sample encode an identical CDR3. V and J are TRBV28 and TRBJ1-4; 9 positions match TRBD1. The CDR3 contains 14 residues. Trimming took 5 bases from V and 5 from J; bases not matched to a gene: 3. The V gene's germline CDR1 is MDHEN and CDR2 SYDVKM. CDR3 bases: TGTGCCAGCAGTCGGACAGGGGACAATGAAAAACTGTTTTTT. Translating it yields CASSRTGDNEKLFF.